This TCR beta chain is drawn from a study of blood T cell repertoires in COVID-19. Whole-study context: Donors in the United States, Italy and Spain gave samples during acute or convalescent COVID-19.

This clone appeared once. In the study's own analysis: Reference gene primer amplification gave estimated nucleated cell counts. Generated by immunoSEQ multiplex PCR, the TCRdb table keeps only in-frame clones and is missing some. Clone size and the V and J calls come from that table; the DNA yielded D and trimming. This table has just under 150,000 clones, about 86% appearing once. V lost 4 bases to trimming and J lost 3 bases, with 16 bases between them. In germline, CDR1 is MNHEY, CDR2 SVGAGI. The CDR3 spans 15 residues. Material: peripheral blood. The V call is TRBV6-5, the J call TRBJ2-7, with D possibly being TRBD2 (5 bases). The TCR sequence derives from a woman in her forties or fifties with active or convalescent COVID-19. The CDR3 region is CASSSPISGFYEQYF. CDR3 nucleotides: TGTGCCAGCAGTTCTCCAATCTCGGGGTTCTACGAGCAGTACTTC.